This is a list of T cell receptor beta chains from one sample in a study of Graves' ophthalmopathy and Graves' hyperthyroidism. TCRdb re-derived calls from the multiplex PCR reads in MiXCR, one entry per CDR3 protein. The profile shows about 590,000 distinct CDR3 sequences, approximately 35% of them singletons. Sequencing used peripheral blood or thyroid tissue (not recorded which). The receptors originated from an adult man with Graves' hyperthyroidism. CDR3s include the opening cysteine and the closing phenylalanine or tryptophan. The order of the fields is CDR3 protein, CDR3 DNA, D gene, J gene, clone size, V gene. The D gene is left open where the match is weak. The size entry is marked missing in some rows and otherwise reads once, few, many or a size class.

cdr3_aa: CASMESFQETQYF; cdr3_nt: TGTGCCAGCATGGAAAGTTTCCAAGAGACCCAGTACTTC; d_call: -; j_call: TRBJ2-5; clone_size: -; v_call: TRBV12-3/TRBV12-4
cdr3_aa: CSATDRGRGYTF; cdr3_nt: TGCAGTGCCACTGACAGGGGAAGGGGCTACACCTTC; d_call: TRBD1; j_call: TRBJ1-2; clone_size: -; v_call: TRBV20-1
cdr3_aa: CATSDSASRQGRSYNEQFF; cdr3_nt: TGTGCCACCAGTGATTCCGCATCGAGGCAGGGTAGATCCTACAATGAGCAGTTCTTC; d_call: -; j_call: TRBJ2-1; clone_size: -; v_call: TRBV24-1
cdr3_aa: CAISRDREGNTF; cdr3_nt: TGTGCCATCAGCCGGGACAGGGAAGGAAACACCTTC; d_call: TRBD1; j_call: TRBJ1-2; clone_size: -; v_call: TRBV10-3
cdr3_aa: CASSTPWTGGGGYTF; cdr3_nt: TGTGCCAGCAGTACGCCCTGGACAGGGGGCGGCGGCTACACCTTC; d_call: TRBD1; j_call: TRBJ1-2; clone_size: -; v_call: TRBV7-8
cdr3_aa: CASSLAGVGNTIYF; cdr3_nt: TGCGCCAGCAGCTTGGCCGGTGTCGGAAACACCATATATTTT; d_call: -; j_call: TRBJ1-3; clone_size: many; v_call: TRBV5-1
cdr3_aa: CASSFGGQGGYEQYF; cdr3_nt: TGTGCCAGCAGTTTTGGTGGGCAGGGGGGGTACGAGCAGTACTTC; d_call: -; j_call: TRBJ2-7; clone_size: -; v_call: TRBV12-3/TRBV12-4
cdr3_aa: CASSQGTGGANYGYTF; cdr3_nt: TGCGCCAGCAGCCAGGGGACAGGGGGAGCTAACTATGGCTACACCTTC; d_call: TRBD1; j_call: TRBJ1-2; clone_size: -; v_call: TRBV4-1
cdr3_aa: CASSVNGGELFF; cdr3_nt: TGCGCCAGCAGTGTTAATGGCGGGGAGCTGTTTTTT; d_call: -; j_call: TRBJ2-2; clone_size: -; v_call: TRBV4-1
cdr3_aa: CASSSFGQGASGELFF; cdr3_nt: TGCGCCAGCAGCTCATTCGGACAGGGGGCAAGCGGGGAGCTGTTTTTT; d_call: TRBD1; j_call: TRBJ2-2; clone_size: -; v_call: TRBV5-1
cdr3_aa: CASSEGQGTYNEQFF; cdr3_nt: TGCGCCAGCAGTGAAGGACAGGGAACCTACAATGAGCAGTTCTTC; d_call: TRBD1; j_call: TRBJ2-1; clone_size: -; v_call: TRBV10-1
cdr3_aa: CSVRDREKLFF; cdr3_nt: TGCAGCGTTCGGGACAGGGAAAAACTGTTTTTT; d_call: TRBD1; j_call: TRBJ1-4; clone_size: -; v_call: TRBV29-1
cdr3_aa: CSADPTSAGLADYEQYF; cdr3_nt: TGCAGTGCGGATCCTACAAGCGCGGGACTAGCGGACTACGAGCAGTACTTC; d_call: TRBD2; j_call: TRBJ2-7; clone_size: -; v_call: TRBV20-1
cdr3_aa: CSVGTGGGETQYF; cdr3_nt: TGCAGCGTTGGGACAGGGGGTGGTGAGACCCAGTACTTC; d_call: TRBD1; j_call: TRBJ2-5; clone_size: -; v_call: TRBV29-1
cdr3_aa: CASSSGTDYNEKLFF; cdr3_nt: TGTGCCAGCAGCTCGGGGACCGACTATAATGAAAAACTGTTTTTT; d_call: -; j_call: TRBJ1-4; clone_size: -; v_call: TRBV7-9
cdr3_aa: CATSRVAGRTDF; cdr3_nt: TGTGCCACCAGCAGAGTGGCGGGTCGGACCGATTTT; d_call: -; j_call: TRBJ1-3; clone_size: -; v_call: TRBV15
cdr3_aa: CATSREGDTEAFF; cdr3_nt: TGTGCCACCAGCAGAGAGGGGGACACTGAAGCTTTCTTT; d_call: -; j_call: TRBJ1-1; clone_size: many; v_call: TRBV15
cdr3_aa: CSASAGNDETQYF; cdr3_nt: TGCAGCGCATCAGCAGGGAATGATGAGACCCAGTACTTC; d_call: -; j_call: TRBJ2-5; clone_size: -; v_call: TRBV29-1
cdr3_aa: CSARRGERETQYF; cdr3_nt: TGCAGTGCTAGAAGGGGGGAAAGGGAGACCCAGTACTTC; d_call: -; j_call: TRBJ2-5; clone_size: many; v_call: TRBV20-1
cdr3_aa: CSAETTSTDTQYF; cdr3_nt: TGCAGTGCCGAGACAACTAGCACAGATACGCAGTATTTT; d_call: -; j_call: TRBJ2-3; clone_size: -; v_call: TRBV20-1
cdr3_aa: CASRQGWVYGYTF; cdr3_nt: TGTGCCAGCAGACAGGGTTGGGTCTATGGCTACACCTTC; d_call: -; j_call: TRBJ1-2; clone_size: many; v_call: TRBV12-3/TRBV12-4
cdr3_aa: CSAPLAGANVLTF; cdr3_nt: TGCAGCGCACCATTAGCGGGGGCCAACGTCCTGACTTTC; d_call: -; j_call: TRBJ2-6; clone_size: -; v_call: TRBV29-1
cdr3_aa: CASSQVGGAHGYTF; cdr3_nt: TGTGCCAGCAGCCAAGTGGGGGGGGCCCATGGCTACACCTTC; d_call: -; j_call: TRBJ1-2; clone_size: few; v_call: TRBV7-2
cdr3_aa: CATSREGGEKLFF; cdr3_nt: TGTGCCACCAGCAGAGAAGGCGGGGAAAAACTGTTTTTT; d_call: -; j_call: TRBJ1-4; clone_size: -; v_call: TRBV15
cdr3_aa: CASSDGQGRGNEKLLF; cdr3_nt: TGTGCCAGCAGCGACGGACAGGGACGTGGTAATGAAAAACTGCTTTTT; d_call: TRBD1; j_call: TRBJ1-4; clone_size: once; v_call: TRBV7-9
cdr3_aa: CASSWRLAGKETQYF; cdr3_nt: TGCGCCAGCAGCTGGAGACTAGCGGGTAAAGAGACCCAGTACTTC; d_call: TRBD2; j_call: TRBJ2-5; clone_size: many; v_call: TRBV5-1
cdr3_aa: CASTVGANTGELFF; cdr3_nt: TGTGCCAGCACCGTGGGAGCGAACACCGGGGAGCTGTTTTTT; d_call: -; j_call: TRBJ2-2; clone_size: many; v_call: TRBV7-6
cdr3_aa: CASSEQGGDRNTEAFF; cdr3_nt: TGTGCCAGCAGCGAACAGGGGGGCGACAGGAACACTGAAGCTTTCTTT; d_call: TRBD1; j_call: TRBJ1-1; clone_size: few; v_call: TRBV5-8
cdr3_aa: CASYTGQVNTIYF; cdr3_nt: TGTGCCAGCTATACGGGACAAGTGAACACCATATATTTT; d_call: -; j_call: TRBJ1-3; clone_size: -; v_call: TRBV18
cdr3_aa: CASSVRYEQYF; cdr3_nt: TGTGCCAGCAGCGTACGTTACGAGCAGTACTTC; d_call: -; j_call: TRBJ2-7; clone_size: -; v_call: TRBV9
cdr3_aa: CASSFTTGGSGGYTF; cdr3_nt: TGTGCCAGCAGTTTCACCACAGGGGGCTCTGGTGGCTACACCTTC; d_call: TRBD1; j_call: TRBJ1-2; clone_size: few; v_call: TRBV6-5
cdr3_aa: CSGDSNTEAFF; cdr3_nt: TGCAGCGGCGATTCGAACACTGAAGCTTTCTTT; d_call: -; j_call: TRBJ1-1; clone_size: many; v_call: TRBV29-1
cdr3_aa: CSVRTGVQETQYF; cdr3_nt: TGCAGCGTTAGAACAGGGGTACAAGAGACCCAGTACTTC; d_call: TRBD1; j_call: TRBJ2-5; clone_size: many; v_call: TRBV29-1
cdr3_aa: CASSQGLSGTEAFF; cdr3_nt: TGTGCCAGCAGCCAGGGGCTTTCGGGCACTGAAGCTTTCTTT; d_call: -; j_call: TRBJ1-1; clone_size: many; v_call: TRBV4-2
cdr3_aa: CASSKSGTGSPEKLFF; cdr3_nt: TGTGCCAGCAGCAAATCCGGGACAGGGAGTCCTGAAAAACTGTTTTTT; d_call: TRBD1; j_call: TRBJ1-4; clone_size: -; v_call: TRBV5-5
cdr3_aa: CASSSDRAWGQPQHF; cdr3_nt: TGTGCCAGCAGCTCCGACAGGGCTTGGGGTCAGCCCCAGCATTTT; d_call: TRBD1; j_call: TRBJ1-5; clone_size: few; v_call: TRBV7-9
cdr3_aa: CATSRTIGTGLFYEQYF; cdr3_nt: TGTGCCACCAGCAGAACTATTGGGACAGGTTTATTCTACGAGCAGTACTTC; d_call: TRBD1; j_call: TRBJ2-7; clone_size: many; v_call: TRBV15
cdr3_aa: CSVSGEMNTEAFF; cdr3_nt: TGCAGCGTTTCAGGGGAAATGAACACTGAAGCTTTCTTT; d_call: -; j_call: TRBJ1-1; clone_size: many; v_call: TRBV29-1
cdr3_aa: CASRPDRVPYEQYF; cdr3_nt: TGTGCCAGCAGACCGGACAGGGTTCCCTACGAGCAGTACTTC; d_call: TRBD1; j_call: TRBJ2-7; clone_size: few; v_call: TRBV13
cdr3_aa: CASNLDGDTEAFF; cdr3_nt: TGTGCCAGCAACCTAGACGGGGACACTGAAGCTTTCTTT; d_call: -; j_call: TRBJ1-1; clone_size: -; v_call: TRBV27
cdr3_aa: CASSQEHSGATGELFF; cdr3_nt: TGCGCCAGCAGCCAAGAGCATAGCGGGGCCACCGGGGAGCTGTTTTTT; d_call: TRBD2; j_call: TRBJ2-2; clone_size: few; v_call: TRBV4-1
cdr3_aa: CATSDPDRGLYNEQFF; cdr3_nt: TGTGCCACCAGTGACCCGGACAGGGGCTTATACAATGAGCAGTTCTTC; d_call: TRBD1; j_call: TRBJ2-1; clone_size: -; v_call: TRBV24-1
cdr3_aa: CASSLGMDEKLFF; cdr3_nt: TGTGCCAGCAGTTTGGGGATGGATGAAAAACTGTTTTTT; d_call: -; j_call: TRBJ1-4; clone_size: -; v_call: TRBV27
cdr3_aa: CASSESGVKETQHF; cdr3_nt: TGTGCCAGCAGTGAATCGGGGGTCAAAGAGACCCAGCATTTT; d_call: -; j_call: TRBJ1-5; clone_size: -; v_call: TRBV25-1
cdr3_aa: CASSYSLGRNTEAFF; cdr3_nt: TGTGCCAGCAGTTACTCGTTAGGGAGGAACACTGAAGCTTTCTTT; d_call: -; j_call: TRBJ1-1; clone_size: many; v_call: TRBV6-5
cdr3_aa: CASSPRLAGGSEQYF; cdr3_nt: TGTGCCAGCAGCCCCCGACTAGCGGGGGGCTCCGAGCAGTACTTC; d_call: TRBD2; j_call: TRBJ2-7; clone_size: -; v_call: TRBV7-6
cdr3_aa: CASSYKGYGYTF; cdr3_nt: TGTGCCAGTAGTTACAAGGGCTATGGCTACACCTTC; d_call: -; j_call: TRBJ1-2; clone_size: many; v_call: TRBV19
cdr3_aa: CASSSPRGNGYGYTF; cdr3_nt: TGTGCCAGCAGTTCGCCTCGGGGTAACGGCTATGGCTACACCTTC; d_call: -; j_call: TRBJ1-2; clone_size: once; v_call: TRBV29-1
cdr3_aa: CASSLGQRADTQYF; cdr3_nt: TGCGCCAGCAGCTTGGGACAACGCGCCGATACGCAGTATTTT; d_call: -; j_call: TRBJ2-3; clone_size: -; v_call: TRBV5-1
cdr3_aa: CSVAEGLAGYNEQFF; cdr3_nt: TGCAGCGTTGCCGAGGGACTAGCAGGCTACAATGAGCAGTTCTTC; d_call: TRBD2; j_call: TRBJ2-1; clone_size: few; v_call: TRBV29-1
cdr3_aa: CAIRRGEAVTGELFF; cdr3_nt: TGTGCCATCAGGCGAGGAGAGGCGGTCACCGGGGAGCTGTTTTTT; d_call: -; j_call: TRBJ2-2; clone_size: few; v_call: TRBV10-3
cdr3_aa: CASSLGMRPGQANTEAFF; cdr3_nt: TGTGCCAGCAGCTTAGGAATGAGACCGGGACAGGCTAACACTGAAGCTTTCTTT; d_call: TRBD1; j_call: TRBJ1-1; clone_size: many; v_call: TRBV7-8
cdr3_aa: CASSSRDSPLHF; cdr3_nt: TGTGCCAGTAGTAGCAGAGATTCACCCCTCCACTTT; d_call: -; j_call: TRBJ1-6; clone_size: many; v_call: TRBV19
cdr3_aa: CASNVGTDTQYF; cdr3_nt: TGTGCCAGTAATGTAGGCACAGATACGCAGTATTTT; d_call: -; j_call: TRBJ2-3; clone_size: many; v_call: TRBV19
cdr3_aa: CSARDRAGRAGNTIYF; cdr3_nt: TGCAGTGCTAGAGATCGGGCAGGGCGAGCGGGAAACACCATATATTTT; d_call: -; j_call: TRBJ1-3; clone_size: many; v_call: TRBV20-1
cdr3_aa: CSASKLDRSYEQYF; cdr3_nt: TGCAGTGCTAGTAAGTTGGACAGGTCCTACGAGCAGTACTTC; d_call: TRBD1; j_call: TRBJ2-7; clone_size: -; v_call: TRBV20-1
cdr3_aa: CASSLLLTRTANTEAFF; cdr3_nt: TGTGCCAGCAGCTTACTCTTAACAAGGACAGCGAACACTGAAGCTTTCTTT; d_call: -; j_call: TRBJ1-1; clone_size: many; v_call: TRBV7-8
cdr3_aa: CATQGADFSNQPQHF; cdr3_nt: TGTGCCACCCAGGGGGCGGATTTTAGCAATCAGCCCCAGCATTTT; d_call: TRBD1; j_call: TRBJ1-5; clone_size: many; v_call: TRBV10-3
cdr3_aa: CSATRTSGPYEQYF; cdr3_nt: TGCAGTGCTACCCGAACTAGCGGGCCCTACGAGCAGTACTTC; d_call: TRBD2; j_call: TRBJ2-7; clone_size: many; v_call: TRBV20-1
cdr3_aa: CASSYGFGQPQHF; cdr3_nt: TGTGCCAGCAGCTACGGGTTCGGGCAGCCCCAGCATTTT; d_call: -; j_call: TRBJ1-5; clone_size: many; v_call: TRBV7-3